This entry features one T cell receptor (beta chain) sequence. Produced via immunoSEQ multiplex PCR; TCRdb's table is partial and in-frame only. This sample has about 200,000 clones, with about 85% found just once. The data are from a study of blood T cell repertoires in COVID-19. Participant ages covered 18 to 89 years across 20 to 25 US areas. The recovered donors of Cohort 3 showed two negative PCRs, clearance, or symptom resolution. Deletions cut 5 bases from V and 1 base from J, with 8 bases between. The CDR3 has 13 residues. Germline CDR1 is SGHDN and CDR2 is FVKESK. The receptor comes from a woman between 25 and 40 years old who had recovered from COVID-19. This chain links TRBV14 with TRBJ1-1, with a possible D match to TRBD1 (6 bases). The sequenced sample consisted of PBMCs or T cells enriched from blood (not recorded which). The CDR3 region is CASSLTGNTEAFF. The CDR3 DNA follows: TGTGCCAGCAGCTTGACAGGGAACACTGAAGCTTTCTTT.